Included here is one TCR beta chain sequence, with context. Its antigen target is currently unknown. No base quality values were provided; no much bigger clone lies one nucleotide off. Its CDR3 holds 14 amino acids, cysteine through phenylalanine. Only the CDR3 portion is preserved as DNA: 42 bases, with reading frame beginning at the first base. V and J are truncated by 3 bases and 4 bases respectively, leaving an intervening sequence of 16 bases. Based on the germline V gene (reference sequence), the CDR1 and CDR2 sequences are DFQATT and SNEGSKA. The record originates from a study of T cells after yellow fever vaccination (dated by TCRdb to about 2019). For the wider study: The SMART-Seq v4 Ultra Low Input RNA kit was used to prepare libraries from fractions with low cell numbers. Bulk PBMC replicates and cell subsets were isolated from blood drawn at multiple timepoints before and after both primary and secondary immunization. To follow T-cell clones before and after both primary and booster YFV17D yellow fever vaccination, bulk TCR alpha and beta repertoires underwent longitudinal sequencing. Two healthy male donors, one aged 18 to 30 and one aged 30 to 40 years, made up the cohort. Results and caveats for the whole study, not just this receptor: A small fraction of clonotypes appeared in both the CD4 and CD8 compartments, likely as a result of convergent recombination. The secondary T-cell response was found to be weaker but faster than the primary response, with a peak reached on day 5 rather than on day 15. The study included only two donors, which limits how far the findings can be generalized. Computational filtering was needed because FACS-sorted repertoires could contain abundant contaminating clonotypes from the bulk population. After the booster, most of the clones that had expanded following primary vaccination were detected again (just under 97% of CD4 and 88% of CD8), which suggests that memory was broadly maintained.

The treatment or condition label, read with the paper, signifies: live attenuated yellow fever vaccine strain. At every blood-draw timepoint, two biological replicates of bulk PBMCs were collected. A standard Ficoll-Paque protocol was used to isolate PBMCs from peripheral blood. TriZol was used to extract RNA from bulk PBMCs, from CD4 and CD8 fractions, and from dextramer-positive and dextramer-negative fractions. TCR cDNA was made using 5'RACE template switching, a step that added a universal primer site and unique molecular identifiers. cDNA synthesis was primed from both the TCR alpha and TCR beta constant segments. Library amplification involved two PCR steps, and the second step added sample barcodes and sequencing adapters. Sequencing of libraries was performed on Illumina HiSeq 2500 (2x100 bp) or NovaSeq (2x150 bp). In the source study's methods: Demultiplexing of reads and collapsing into UMI consensus sequences were performed with MIGEC, and V(D)J alignment was carried out with MiXCR. Vaccine-responding clonotypes were defined with edgeR using replicate PBMC samples, requiring FDR below 0.01 and a log2 fold change above 5 up to day 15. Bulk clonotypes were assigned CD4 or CD8 identity according to which sequenced CD4 or CD8 repertoire held them at higher abundance. TCRdb trimmed public reads at Q25 via fastp, called clones via MiXCR and kept in-frame beta chains. Every distinct CDR3 protein forms one entry, paired with its most common genes and DNA. The V and J calls, along with clone size, are taken from TCRdb and not from the paper's own processing. For this sample there are around 360,000 distinct CDR3 sequences; around 10% appear just once. The top ten constitute less than 20% of the sample.

The receptor comes from a man between 18 and 35 years old who received the YFV17D yellow fever vaccine. This sequence uses TRBV20-1 and TRBJ2-7, and perhaps TRBD1 as D gene, on 6 matching bases. Material: PBMCs, obtained on the day of the first yellow fever vaccination. The DNA reads TGCAGTGCTAGCCTGGGGGCTGAAATGTACGAGCAGTACTTC. This codes for CSASLGAEMYEQYF.